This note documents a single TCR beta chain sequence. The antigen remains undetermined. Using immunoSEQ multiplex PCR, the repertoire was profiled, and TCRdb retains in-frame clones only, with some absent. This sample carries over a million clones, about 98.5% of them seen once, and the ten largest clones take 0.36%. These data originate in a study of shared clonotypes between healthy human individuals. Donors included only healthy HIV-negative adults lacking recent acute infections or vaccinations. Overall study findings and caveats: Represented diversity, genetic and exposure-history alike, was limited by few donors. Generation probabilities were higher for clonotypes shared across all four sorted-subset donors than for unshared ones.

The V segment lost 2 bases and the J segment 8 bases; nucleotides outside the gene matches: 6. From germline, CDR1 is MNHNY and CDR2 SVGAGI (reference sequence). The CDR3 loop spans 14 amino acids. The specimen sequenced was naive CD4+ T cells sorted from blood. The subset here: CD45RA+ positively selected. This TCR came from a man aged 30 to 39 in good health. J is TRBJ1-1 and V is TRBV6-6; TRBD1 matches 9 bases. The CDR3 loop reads CASSYGRDREEAFF. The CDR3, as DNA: TGTGCCAGCAGTTACGGGCGGGACAGGGAAGAAGCTTTCTTT.